This passage covers 10 T cell receptor beta chains from one sample sequenced in a study of graft-versus-host responses after intestinal transplantation. Their specific antigens are unknown. Some clones are missing from TCRdb's copy, which holds only in-frame ones; the method was immunoSEQ multiplex PCR. The sample carries about 40,000 clones, about 95% recorded once. Source: unstimulated CD8+ T cells sorted from spleen or lymph node cells, taken before transplant. All receptors derive from a human donor who was the organ donor for an intestinal transplant.

CDR3: CASSTSGSSYEQYF. DNA for the CDR3: TGTGCCAGCAGTACGTCCGGCAGCTCCTACGAGCAGTACTTC. The V call is TRBV6-5, the J call TRBJ2-7, with D hard to call. The CDR3 runs to 14 residues. CDR1 MNHEY and CDR2 SVGAGI come from the germline V gene. V lost 5 bases, J lost 0 bases, and 11 bases lay in between.

The V call is TRBV5-6, the J call TRBJ1-4, with 8 bases fitting TRBD1. This CDR3 has 13 amino acids. The ends lost 6 bases at V and 7 bases at J; junction bases unmatched: 5. Per germline, CDR1 SGHDT and CDR2 YYEEEE. CDR3 DNA sequence: TGTGCCAGCAATCTACAGGGGGGTGAAAAACTGTTTTTT. As protein: CASNLQGGEKLFF.

The chain couples TRBV7-8 to TRBJ2-2; 9 positions match TRBD1. The CDR3 loop spans 15 amino acids. V lost 5 bases, J lost 3 bases, and 4 bases stayed unmatched. Germline-derived CDR1 and CDR2 are SGHVS and FQNEAQ. The CDR3, as DNA: TGTGCCAGCAGCCCTGGGACAGGGTACACCGGGGAGCTGTTTTTT. It encodes CASSPGTGYTGELFF.

The rearrangement links TRBV6-4 to TRBJ2-3; 10 nucleotides agree with TRBD2. The CDR3 has 15 residues. The trim removed 0 bases at V and 4 bases at J, leaving 1 base unmatched. In germline, CDR1 is MRHNA, CDR2 SNTAGT. CDR3 region: CASSDSSGGADTQYF. The CDR3 DNA reads as TGTGCCAGCAGTGACTCGAGCGGGGGGGCAGATACGCAGTATTTT.

A note on this clone: Distinct nucleotide sequences in the sample also encode this CDR3. Here the CDR3 DNA reads TGTGCCAGCAGTTACGCGCAGGGTGGGAATGAGCAGTTCTTC. Translated: CASSYAQGGNEQFF. This rearrangement joins TRBV6-5 to TRBJ2-1, with D perhaps matching TRBD1 (5 bases). CDR3 length: 14 residues. Trimming took 2 bases from V and 7 from J, leaving 12 bases between them. From germline, CDR1 is MNHEY and CDR2 SVGAGI.

The J gene is TRBJ2-5, the V gene TRBV11-3; the match to TRBD2 covers 9 bases. V was pared by 0 bases and J by 5 bases, with 10 bases of the junction left unmatched. Germline CDR1 SGHNT, CDR2 YENEEA. The CDR3 covers 17 residues. The CDR3 is CASSLEDSGGEKETQYF. The CDR3 nucleotides read TGTGCCAGCAGCTTAGAGGATAGCGGGGGAGAGAAGGAGACCCAGTACTTC.

The genes are TRBV18 and TRBJ1-2, with 7 positions matching TRBD1. The V and J ends lost 0 bases and 6 bases, in that order; junction bases with no gene match: 7. The length of the CDR3 is 15 residues. Germline V gene sequence: CDR1 KGHSH, CDR2 LQKENI. Written as DNA, the CDR3 is TGTGCCAGCTCACCACCCGGACAGGCCTCGCATGGCTACACCTTC. It translates to CASSPPGQASHGYTF.

This rearrangement joins TRBV10-3 to TRBJ2-3, with D unresolved. This CDR3 is 11 amino acids long. The V gene lost 8 bases and the J gene lost 2 bases, with 5 bases spanning the gap. Germline loops: CDR1 ENHRY, CDR2 SYGVKD. CDR3 nucleotide sequence: TGTGCCATCGGACCCACAGATACGCAGTATTTT. Translating gives CAIGPTDTQYF.

Concerning this clone itself: The same CDR3 arises from other DNA sequences in this sample as well. The chain carries TRBV29-1 and TRBJ2-2, with 7 bases identical to TRBD1. The CDR3 runs to 15 residues. V shed 3 bases, J shed 1 base, and the junction held 5 bases outside the gene matches. In germline, CDR1 is SQVTM, CDR2 ANQGSEA. CDR3 sequence reads: CSVERGDRNTGELFF. As DNA, the CDR3 is TGCAGCGTTGAGAGAGGGGACAGGAACACCGGGGAGCTGTTTTTT.

CDR3 sequence reads: CASSYPLAGSSYEQYF. CDR3 nucleotide sequence: TGTGCCAGCAGTTATCCCCTTGCGGGGAGCTCCTACGAGCAGTACTTC. The genes are TRBV6-6 and TRBJ2-7, with D possibly being TRBD2 (6 bases). The CDR3 loop spans 16 amino acids. Trimming took off 3 bases at V and 0 bases at J, with 15 bases between the two ends. Germline assignment: CDR1 MNHNY and CDR2 SVGAGI (reference sequence).